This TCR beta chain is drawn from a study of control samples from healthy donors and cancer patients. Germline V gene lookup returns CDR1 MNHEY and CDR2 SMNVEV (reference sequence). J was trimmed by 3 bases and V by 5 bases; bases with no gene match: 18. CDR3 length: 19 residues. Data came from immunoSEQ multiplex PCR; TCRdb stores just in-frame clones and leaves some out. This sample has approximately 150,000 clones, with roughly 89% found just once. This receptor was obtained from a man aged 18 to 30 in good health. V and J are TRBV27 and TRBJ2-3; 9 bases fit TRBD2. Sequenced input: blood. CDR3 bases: TGTGCCAGCAGTCCCGCTTGGGCGGGGGGGTCTGGGTCGACAGATACGCAGTATTTT. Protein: CASSPAWAGGSGSTDTQYF.